The rows below give T cell receptor beta chains drawn from one sample of a study of stem cell transplantation in POMP-related autoinflammatory disease. This table comes from immunoSEQ multiplex PCR, and its TCRdb copy is limited to in-frame clones, with some not included. The sample shows some 30,000 clones, about 90% of them seen only once. The sample here was CD4+ T cells from PBMCs, taken before stem cell transplantation. Source of these receptors: a human donor with POMP-related autoinflammation and immune dysregulation (PRAID). Both conserved end residues are part of each CDR3. The D gene is left open where the match is weak. The size field is filled for only some rows; it gives once, few, many or a size class.

d_gene: -
len: 14
j_gene: TRBJ1-1
abundance: once
v_gene: TRBV5-1
CDR3aa: CASSFLQGGTEAFF
CDR3nt: TGCGCCAGCAGCTTCCTTCAGGGAGGCACTGAAGCTTTCTTT

d_gene: TRBD1
len: 15
j_gene: TRBJ2-1
abundance: -
v_gene: TRBV9
CDR3aa: CASSVDRAGWNEQFF
CDR3nt: TGTGCCAGCAGTGTGGACAGGGCGGGCTGGAATGAGCAGTTCTTC

d_gene: -
len: 15
j_gene: TRBJ2-2
abundance: -
v_gene: TRBV5-4
CDR3aa: CASSWGLRDTGELFF
CDR3nt: TGTGCCAGCAGCTGGGGTTTGAGGGATACCGGGGAGCTGTTTTTT

d_gene: -
len: 14
j_gene: TRBJ2-3
abundance: -
v_gene: TRBV15
CDR3aa: CATSRDSSTDTQYF
CDR3nt: TGTGCCACCAGCAGGGACTCCAGCACAGATACGCAGTATTTT

d_gene: -
len: 13
j_gene: TRBJ1-5
abundance: -
v_gene: TRBV7-9
CDR3aa: CASSPDGDRPQHF
CDR3nt: TGTGCCAGCTCCCCGGACGGGGATAGGCCCCAGCATTTT

d_gene: -
len: 14
j_gene: TRBJ2-1
abundance: -
v_gene: TRBV19
CDR3aa: CASSPTWFENEQFF
CDR3nt: TGTGCCAGTAGCCCGACATGGTTTGAAAATGAGCAGTTCTTC

d_gene: -
len: 11
j_gene: TRBJ2-5
abundance: -
v_gene: TRBV5-4
CDR3aa: CASSLGGTQYF
CDR3nt: TGTGCCAGCAGCTTGGGGGGGACCCAGTACTTC

d_gene: TRBD2
len: 15
j_gene: TRBJ2-7
abundance: -
v_gene: TRBV11-2
CDR3aa: CASSLVLAGAYEQYF
CDR3nt: TGTGCCAGCAGCTTAGTACTAGCGGGGGCCTACGAGCAGTACTTC

d_gene: TRBD2
len: 16
j_gene: TRBJ2-5
abundance: -
v_gene: TRBV6-1
CDR3aa: CASSVGLAGVTETQYF
CDR3nt: TGTGCCAGCAGTGTAGGGCTAGCGGGGGTAACGGAGACCCAGTACTTC

d_gene: -
len: 14
j_gene: TRBJ2-7
abundance: -
v_gene: TRBV5-5
CDR3aa: CASSIFGVTYEQYF
CDR3nt: TGTGCCAGCAGCATATTTGGGGTAACCTACGAGCAGTACTTC

d_gene: -
len: 14
j_gene: TRBJ2-2
abundance: -
v_gene: TRBV5-1
CDR3aa: CASSLEANTGELFF
CDR3nt: TGCGCCAGCAGCTTGGAGGCGAACACCGGGGAGCTGTTTTTT

d_gene: -
len: 15
j_gene: TRBJ2-7
abundance: -
v_gene: TRBV18
CDR3aa: CASSPRSGSSYEQYF
CDR3nt: TGTGCCAGCTCACCACGTTCAGGGAGCTCCTACGAGCAGTACTTC

d_gene: TRBD2
len: 16
j_gene: TRBJ2-3
abundance: -
v_gene: TRBV5-1
CDR3aa: CASSSGYGGDTDTQYF
CDR3nt: TGCGCCAGCAGCTCCGGGTACGGGGGGGACACAGATACGCAGTATTTT

d_gene: -
len: 16
j_gene: TRBJ2-5
abundance: -
v_gene: TRBV5-1
CDR3aa: CASSLVVRGASETQYF
CDR3nt: TGCGCCAGCAGCTTGGTAGTCAGGGGCGCGTCAGAGACCCAGTACTTC

d_gene: -
len: 15
j_gene: TRBJ1-2
abundance: -
v_gene: TRBV6-5
CDR3aa: CASSYLGRGLFGYTF
CDR3nt: TGTGCCAGCAGTTACTTAGGCAGGGGCCTTTTTGGCTACACCTTC

d_gene: -
len: 16
j_gene: TRBJ2-5
abundance: -
v_gene: TRBV6-6
CDR3aa: CASSLLQPGTRETQYF
CDR3nt: TGTGCCAGCAGTTTACTACAACCCGGGACTCGAGAGACCCAGTACTTC

d_gene: TRBD1
len: 14
j_gene: TRBJ2-7
abundance: -
v_gene: TRBV7-9
CDR3aa: CASSTWTGSWEQYF
CDR3nt: TGTGCCAGCAGCACTTGGACAGGCTCTTGGGAGCAGTACTTC

d_gene: TRBD1
len: 15
j_gene: TRBJ1-2
abundance: -
v_gene: TRBV6-1
CDR3aa: CASSDSTGVLYGYTF
CDR3nt: TGTGCCAGCAGTGATTCGACAGGGGTCCTCTATGGCTACACCTTC

d_gene: -
len: 14
j_gene: TRBJ2-5
abundance: -
v_gene: TRBV5-1
CDR3aa: CASSFGGREETQYF
CDR3nt: TGCGCCAGCAGCTTTGGGGGCCGGGAGGAGACCCAGTACTTC

d_gene: -
len: 15
j_gene: TRBJ2-3
abundance: -
v_gene: TRBV5-5
CDR3aa: CASSRGGESTDTQYF
CDR3nt: TGTGCCAGCAGCCGAGGCGGGGAGTCGACAGATACGCAGTATTTT

d_gene: -
len: 16
j_gene: TRBJ2-3
abundance: -
v_gene: TRBV28
CDR3aa: CASSFPLRSDTDTQYF
CDR3nt: TGTGCCAGCAGCTTCCCCCTCCGGAGCGACACAGATACGCAGTATTTT

d_gene: -
len: 16
j_gene: TRBJ2-1
abundance: -
v_gene: TRBV13
CDR3aa: CASSLSAGARGNEQFF
CDR3nt: TGTGCCAGCAGCTTATCGGCGGGGGCCCGAGGCAATGAGCAGTTCTTC

d_gene: -
len: 11
j_gene: TRBJ2-1
abundance: -
v_gene: TRBV6-5
CDR3aa: CASSYFSEQFF
CDR3nt: TGTGCCAGCAGTTACTTTAGTGAGCAGTTCTTC

d_gene: -
len: 15
j_gene: TRBJ1-2
abundance: -
v_gene: TRBV6-1
CDR3aa: CASTVLGGVAWGYTF
CDR3nt: TGTGCCAGCACTGTACTAGGAGGGGTCGCATGGGGCTACACCTTC

d_gene: TRBD2
len: 17
j_gene: TRBJ2-3
abundance: -
v_gene: TRBV19
CDR3aa: CASSPRTSGGWTDTQYF
CDR3nt: TGTGCCAGTAGCCCTCGGACTAGCGGGGGGTGGACAGATACGCAGTATTTT

d_gene: -
len: 15
j_gene: TRBJ1-1
abundance: -
v_gene: TRBV27
CDR3aa: CASTASGDRATEAFF
CDR3nt: TGTGCCAGCACCGCTTCGGGCGATCGGGCCACTGAAGCTTTCTTT

d_gene: TRBD2
len: 18
j_gene: TRBJ2-5
abundance: -
v_gene: TRBV4-1
CDR3aa: CASSQNGWGGRTGETQYF
CDR3nt: TGCGCCAGCAGCCAAAACGGGTGGGGCGGGAGGACGGGGGAGACCCAGTACTTC

d_gene: -
len: 14
j_gene: TRBJ1-1
abundance: -
v_gene: TRBV5-4
CDR3aa: CASSLEQRETEAFF
CDR3nt: TGTGCCAGCAGCTTGGAACAGAGGGAAACTGAAGCTTTCTTT

d_gene: -
len: 14
j_gene: TRBJ1-2
abundance: -
v_gene: TRBV6-1
CDR3aa: CASSRTGTPYGYTF
CDR3nt: TGTGCCAGCAGCCGGACCGGGACACCCTATGGCTACACCTTC